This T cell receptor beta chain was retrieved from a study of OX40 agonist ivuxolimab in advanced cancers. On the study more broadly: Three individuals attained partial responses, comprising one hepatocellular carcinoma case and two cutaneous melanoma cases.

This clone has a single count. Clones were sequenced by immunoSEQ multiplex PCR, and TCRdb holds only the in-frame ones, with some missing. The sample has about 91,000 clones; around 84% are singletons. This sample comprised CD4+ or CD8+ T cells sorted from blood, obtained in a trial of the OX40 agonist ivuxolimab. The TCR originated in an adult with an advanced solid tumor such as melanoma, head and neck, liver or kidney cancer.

The CDR3 DNA follows: TGTGCCACCGAGCGGGACAGGGCAACCTACGAGCAGTACTTC. Translation gives CATERDRATYEQYF. The chain couples TRBV10-3 to TRBJ2-7; 9 bases line up with TRBD1. The CDR3 totals 14 residues. V lost 10 bases and J lost 2; bases outside the gene matches: 9. Germline loops: CDR1 ENHRY, CDR2 SYGVKD.